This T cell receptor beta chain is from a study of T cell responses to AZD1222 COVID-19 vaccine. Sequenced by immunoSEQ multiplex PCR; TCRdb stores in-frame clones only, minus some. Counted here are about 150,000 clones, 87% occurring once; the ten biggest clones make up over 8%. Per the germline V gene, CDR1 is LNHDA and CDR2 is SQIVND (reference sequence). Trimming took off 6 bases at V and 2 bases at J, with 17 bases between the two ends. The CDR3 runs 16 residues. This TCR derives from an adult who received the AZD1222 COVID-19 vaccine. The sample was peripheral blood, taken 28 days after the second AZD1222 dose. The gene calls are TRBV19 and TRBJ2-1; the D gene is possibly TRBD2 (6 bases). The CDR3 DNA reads TGTGCCAGTAGCCGGTCCGGGGGAACTACCTACAATGAGCAGTTCTTC. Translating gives CASSRSGGTTYNEQFF.